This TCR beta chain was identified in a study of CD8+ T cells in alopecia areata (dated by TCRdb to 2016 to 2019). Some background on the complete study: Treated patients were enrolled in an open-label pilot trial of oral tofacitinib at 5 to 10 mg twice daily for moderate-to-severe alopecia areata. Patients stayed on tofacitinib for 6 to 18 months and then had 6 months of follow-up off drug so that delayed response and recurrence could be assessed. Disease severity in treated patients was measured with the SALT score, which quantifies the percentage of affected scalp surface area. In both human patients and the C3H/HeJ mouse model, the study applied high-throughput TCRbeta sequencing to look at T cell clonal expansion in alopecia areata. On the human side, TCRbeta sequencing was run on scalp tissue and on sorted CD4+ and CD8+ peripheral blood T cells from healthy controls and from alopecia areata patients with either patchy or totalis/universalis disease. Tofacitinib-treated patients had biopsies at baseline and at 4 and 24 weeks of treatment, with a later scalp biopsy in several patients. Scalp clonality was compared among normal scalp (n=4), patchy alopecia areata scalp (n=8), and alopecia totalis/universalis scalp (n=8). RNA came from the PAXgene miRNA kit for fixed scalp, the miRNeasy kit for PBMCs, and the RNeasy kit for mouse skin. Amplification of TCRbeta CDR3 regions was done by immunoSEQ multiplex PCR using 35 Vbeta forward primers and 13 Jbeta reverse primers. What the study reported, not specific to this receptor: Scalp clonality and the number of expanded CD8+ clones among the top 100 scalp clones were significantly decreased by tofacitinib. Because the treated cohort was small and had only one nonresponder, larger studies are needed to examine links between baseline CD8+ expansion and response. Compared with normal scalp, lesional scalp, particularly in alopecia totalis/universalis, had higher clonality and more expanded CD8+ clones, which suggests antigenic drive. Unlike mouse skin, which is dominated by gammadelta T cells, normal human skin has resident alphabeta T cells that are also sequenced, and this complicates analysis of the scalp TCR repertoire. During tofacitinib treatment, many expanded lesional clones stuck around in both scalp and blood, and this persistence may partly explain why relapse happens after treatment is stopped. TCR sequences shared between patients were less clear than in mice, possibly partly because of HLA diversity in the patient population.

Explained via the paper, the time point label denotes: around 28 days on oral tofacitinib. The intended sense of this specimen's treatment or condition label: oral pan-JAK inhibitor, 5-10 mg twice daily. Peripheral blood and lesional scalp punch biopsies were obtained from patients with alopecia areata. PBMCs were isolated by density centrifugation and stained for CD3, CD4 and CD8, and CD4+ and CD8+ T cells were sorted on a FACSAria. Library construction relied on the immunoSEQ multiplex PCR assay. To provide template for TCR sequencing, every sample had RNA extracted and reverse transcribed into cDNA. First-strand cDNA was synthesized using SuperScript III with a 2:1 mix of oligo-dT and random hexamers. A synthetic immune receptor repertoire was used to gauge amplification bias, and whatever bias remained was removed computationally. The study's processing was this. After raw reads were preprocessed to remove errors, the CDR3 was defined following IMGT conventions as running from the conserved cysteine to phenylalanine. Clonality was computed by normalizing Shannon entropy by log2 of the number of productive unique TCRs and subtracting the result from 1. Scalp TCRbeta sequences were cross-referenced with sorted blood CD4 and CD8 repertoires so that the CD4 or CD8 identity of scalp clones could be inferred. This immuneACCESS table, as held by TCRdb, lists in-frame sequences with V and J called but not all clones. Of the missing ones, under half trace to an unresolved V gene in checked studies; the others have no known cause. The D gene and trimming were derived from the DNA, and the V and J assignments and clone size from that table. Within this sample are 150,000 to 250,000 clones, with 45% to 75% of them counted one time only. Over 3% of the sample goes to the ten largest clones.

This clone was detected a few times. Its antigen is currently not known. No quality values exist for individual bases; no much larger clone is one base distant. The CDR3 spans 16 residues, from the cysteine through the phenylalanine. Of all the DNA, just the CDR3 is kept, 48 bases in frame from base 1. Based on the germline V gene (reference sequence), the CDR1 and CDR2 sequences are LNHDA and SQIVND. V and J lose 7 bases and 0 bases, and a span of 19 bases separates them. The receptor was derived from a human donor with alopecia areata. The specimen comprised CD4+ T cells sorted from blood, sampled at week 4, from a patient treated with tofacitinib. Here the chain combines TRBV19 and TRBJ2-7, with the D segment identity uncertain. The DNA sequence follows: TGTGCCAGTAACCCAGGAGCAGGAGAGAGCTCCTACGAGCAGTACTTC. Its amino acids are CASNPGAGESSYEQYF.